This note documents a single T cell receptor beta chain sequence. This specimen belongs to a study of blood T cell repertoires in COVID-19. This table comes from immunoSEQ multiplex PCR, and its TCRdb copy is limited to in-frame clones, with some not included. The sample carries around 150,000 clones, about 87% recorded once. Germline V gene sequence: CDR1 SGDLS, CDR2 YYNGEE. Deletions cut 6 bases from V and 4 bases from J, with 10 bases between. This CDR3 is 13 amino acids long. The sequenced material came from peripheral blood. The sequence was obtained from a woman in her sixties who had recovered from COVID-19. This chain uses TRBV9 with TRBJ2-2, with D tentatively TRBD1 (6 bases). As DNA, the CDR3 is TGTGCCAGCAACCCAGGGGCCACCGGGGAGCTGTTTTTT. Its protein is CASNPGATGELFF.